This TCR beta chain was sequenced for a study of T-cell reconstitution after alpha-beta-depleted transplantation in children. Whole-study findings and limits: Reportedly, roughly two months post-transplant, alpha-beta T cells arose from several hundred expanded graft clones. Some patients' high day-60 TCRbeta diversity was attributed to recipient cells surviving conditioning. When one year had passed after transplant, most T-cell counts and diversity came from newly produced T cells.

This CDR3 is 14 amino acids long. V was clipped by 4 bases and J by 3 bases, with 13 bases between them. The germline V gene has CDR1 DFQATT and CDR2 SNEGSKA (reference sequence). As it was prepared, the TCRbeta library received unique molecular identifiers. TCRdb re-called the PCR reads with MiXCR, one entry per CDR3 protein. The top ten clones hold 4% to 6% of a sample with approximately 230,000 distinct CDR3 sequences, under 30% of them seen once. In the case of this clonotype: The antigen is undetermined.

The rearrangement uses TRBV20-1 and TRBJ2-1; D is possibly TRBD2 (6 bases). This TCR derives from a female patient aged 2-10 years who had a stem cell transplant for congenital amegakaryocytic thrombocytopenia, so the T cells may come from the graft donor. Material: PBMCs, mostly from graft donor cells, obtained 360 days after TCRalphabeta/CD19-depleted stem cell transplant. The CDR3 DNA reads TGCAGTGCTAACCCGGGACTTAACTACAATGAGCAGTTCTTC. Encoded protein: CSANPGLNYNEQFF.